These 28 T cell receptor beta chains originate from one sample sequenced in a study of cytomegalovirus exposure and HLA in healthy donors. PCR was performed using 60 Vbeta and 13 Jbeta primers. Clones were sequenced by immunoSEQ multiplex PCR, and TCRdb holds only the in-frame ones, with some missing. The table lists about 130,000 clones, 80% of them singletons. What was sequenced was PBMCs. Source of these receptors: a woman in her thirties or forties in good health and CMV-seronegative.

The rearrangement links TRBV7-8 to TRBJ1-4; the D is unclear. Germline assignment: CDR1 SGHVS and CDR2 FQNEAQ. Trimming took 3 bases from V and 3 from J, leaving 5 bases between them. This CDR3 comprises 13 residues. The CDR3 DNA reads as TGTGCCAGCAGCTTGAGGCCTAATGAAAAACTGTTTTTT. Translation gives CASSLRPNEKLFF.

The CDR3: CASSVGVDTPEAFF. The DNA of the CDR3 is TGTGCCAGCAGCGTAGGGGTGGACACCCCTGAAGCTTTCTTT. This chain uses TRBV9 with TRBJ1-1; a possible D gene is TRBD1 (5 bases). V was trimmed by 0 bases and J by 6 bases, leaving 12 bases between them. The germline V gene encodes CDR1 SGDLS and CDR2 YYNGEE. The CDR3 consists of 14 residues.

The rearrangement joins TRBV5-4 to TRBJ1-1, with 9 bases matching TRBD1. Trimming removed 4 bases from V and 4 bases from J; junction bases left unmatched: 8. Germline CDR1 and CDR2: SGHNT and YYREEE (reference sequence). CDR3 length equals 15 residues. Here the CDR3 DNA reads TGTGCCAGCAGCGTCCGGACAGGGGAGGCCACTGAAGCTTTCTTT. Translating it yields CASSVRTGEATEAFF.

The V and J genes are TRBV5-6 and TRBJ2-7, with 10 bases lining up with TRBD1. Germline V gene lookup returns CDR1 SGHDT and CDR2 YYEEEE. There are 16 residues in the CDR3. J lost 10 bases, V lost 0 bases, and 13 bases had no gene match. The CDR3, as DNA: TGTGCCAGCAGCTTGGCCGGACAGGGGGGGATTGCTCCTCAGTACTTC. This translates into CASSLAGQGGIAPQYF.

This chain joins TRBV9 and TRBJ2-1; perhaps TRBD2 as D (7 bases). V was pared by 1 base and J by 4 bases, with 12 bases between. The length of the CDR3 is 15 residues. Germline CDR1 reads SGDLS; CDR2 reads YYNGEE. The CDR3 is CASSVLGGQYNEQFF. CDR3 nucleotides: TGTGCCAGCAGCGTATTGGGGGGGCAGTACAATGAGCAGTTCTTC.

About this clone: The junction departs from the called germline gene at one end, perhaps through a read error. This chain connects TRBV7-7 to TRBJ2-1, with D tentatively TRBD1 (6 bases). From germline, CDR1 is SSHAT and CDR2 FNYEAQ (reference sequence). The CDR3 is 15 residues long. The CDR3: CASNPIGQGRDEQFF. CDR3 nucleotides: TGTGCTAGCAACCCCATCGGGCAGGGGCGCGATGAGCAGTTCTTC. Complete variable domain (other parts from reference TRBV7-7 and TRBJ2-1): GAGVSQSPRYKVTKRGQDVTLRCDPISSHATLYWYQQALGQGPEFLTYFNYEAQPDKSGLPSDRFSAERPEGSISTLTIQRTEQRDSAMYRCASNPIGQGRDEQFFGPGTRLTVL.

The chain carries TRBV5-1 and TRBJ1-5, with D unresolved. This CDR3 has 14 residues. V was trimmed by 0 bases and J by 5 bases, leaving 9 bases between them. Germline CDR1 and CDR2: SGHRS and YFSETQ. The CDR3 region has the DNA TGCGCCAGCAGCTTGGCCCTGGGAGATCAGCCCCAGCATTTT. As protein: CASSLALGDQPQHF.

This clone has a single count. The rearrangement links TRBV27 to TRBJ1-1; 10 bases align to TRBD1. The ends lost 6 bases at V and 5 bases at J; junction bases unmatched: 9. Per germline, CDR1 MNHEY and CDR2 SMNVEV (reference sequence). The CDR3 has 15 residues. The CDR3, as DNA: TGTGCCAGCAGGGCAACCGGGACAGGGGTAACTGAAGCTTTCTTT. As protein: CASRATGTGVTEAFF.

This clone was observed a few times. This chain connects TRBV7-2 to TRBJ2-1; no firm D call. From germline, CDR1 is SGHTA and CDR2 FQGNSA. This CDR3 spans 14 amino acids. V was cut by 1 base and J by 3 bases, with 7 bases left in between. In DNA, the CDR3 is TGTGCCAGCAGCTTAGAATCGGGCTACAATGAGCAGTTCTTC. Encoded protein: CASSLESGYNEQFF. Full variable domain (outside the CDR3, taken from reference TRBV7-2 and TRBJ2-1): GAGVSQSPSNKVTEKGKDVELRCDPISGHTALYWYRQSLGQGLEFLIYFQGNSAPDKSGLPSDRFSAERTGGSVSTLTIQRTQQEDSAVYLCASSLESGYNEQFFGPGTRLTVL.

The chain carries TRBV4-2 and TRBJ1-4; 7 nucleotides agree with TRBD1. The CDR3 length is 17 residues. CDR1 is LGHNA and CDR2 is YNFKEQ in the germline V gene. Trimming took 0 bases from V and 5 from J; bases not matched to a gene: 9. CDR3 loop: CASSQDGPGQTNEKLFF. In DNA, the CDR3 is TGTGCCAGCAGCCAAGATGGCCCGGGACAGACAAATGAAAAACTGTTTTTT.

This clone was counted ten times or more. This chain joins TRBV19 and TRBJ2-1; 7 positions match TRBD1. Trimming removed 5 bases from V and 14 bases from J; junction bases left unmatched: 9. This CDR3 spans 12 amino acids. Germline lookup yields CDR1 LNHDA and CDR2 SQIVND (reference sequence). Here the CDR3 reads CASSRTGEEKFF. Here the CDR3 DNA reads TGTGCCAGTAGTCGAACAGGGGAAGAAAAGTTCTTC.

The V and J genes are TRBV7-3 and TRBJ2-2, with D possibly TRBD2 on 6 matching bases. This CDR3 has 15 amino acids. Germline CDR1 and CDR2: SGHTA and FQGTGA. Between the trimmed V and J ends, which lost 5 bases and 3 bases, there was a span of 13 bases. This CDR3 is CASSPGLLDTGELFF. For the CDR3, the DNA is TGTGCCAGCAGCCCGGGACTTCTCGACACCGGGGAGCTGTTTTTT.

The rearrangement joins TRBV6-1 to TRBJ1-5, with D perhaps matching TRBD1 (5 bases). V was trimmed by 3 bases and J by 3 bases, leaving 18 bases between them. Germline V gene data show CDR1 as MNHNS and CDR2 as SASEGT. This CDR3 spans 17 amino acids. The CDR3 loop reads CASSERGIGADNQPQHF. The CDR3 DNA reads as TGTGCCAGCAGTGAGCGGGGAATAGGGGCGGACAATCAGCCCCAGCATTTT.

The V call is TRBV4-2, the J call TRBJ2-3; 8 bases line up with TRBD2. Germline lookup yields CDR1 LGHNA and CDR2 YNFKEQ. V lost 1 base, J lost 2 bases, and 8 bases stayed unmatched. CDR3 length: 17 amino acids. DNA of the CDR3: TGTGCCAGCAGCCAAGTGGTGTCGGGAGGGAACACAGATACGCAGTATTTT. This codes for CASSQVVSGGNTDTQYF.

This clone was observed a few times. V and J are TRBV5-4 and TRBJ2-5; 9 bases are a match to TRBD1. V gave up 0 bases and J gave up 0 bases; unmatched junction bases: 12. This CDR3 has 19 residues. Germline CDR1 and CDR2: SGHNT and YYREEE (reference sequence). CDR3 sequence reads: CASSLGTDRGHEYQETQYF. CDR3 coding DNA: TGTGCCAGCAGCTTGGGTACGGACAGGGGCCATGAGTACCAAGAGACCCAGTACTTC.

The rearrangement joins TRBV6-1 to TRBJ2-1; tentative D call: TRBD1 (5 bases). There are 13 residues in the CDR3. Germline V gene sequence: CDR1 MNHNS, CDR2 SASEGT. Trimming took 6 bases from V and 3 from J, leaving 9 bases between them. The CDR3 reads CASSPRDYNEQFF. The CDR3 nucleotides read TGTGCCAGCAGCCCCAGGGACTACAATGAGCAGTTCTTC.

The CDR3 protein is CASSYTLGQGDEQFF. Written as DNA, the CDR3 is TGTGCCAGTAGTTACACCCTAGGGCAGGGTGATGAGCAGTTCTTC. The chain is built from TRBV19 and TRBJ2-1; D may be TRBD1 (5 bases). CDR1 is LNHDA, CDR2 SQIVND, per germline (reference sequence). The CDR3 has 15 residues. The V and J ends lost 5 bases and 8 bases respectively, with 19 bases between them. Full variable domain (missing parts from reference TRBV19 and TRBJ2-1): DGGITQSPKYLFRKEGQNVTLSCEQNLNHDAMYWYRQDPGQGLRLIYYSQIVNDFQKGDIAEGYSVSREKKESFPLTVTSAQKNPTAFYLCASSYTLGQGDEQFFGPGTRLTVL.

V and J are TRBV5-1 and TRBJ1-3; 8 bases agree with TRBD1. The trim removed 4 bases at V and 0 bases at J, leaving 3 bases unmatched. Germline V gives CDR1 SGHRS, CDR2 YFSETQ. The CDR3 is made up of 15 amino acids. In nucleotides, the CDR3 is TGCGCCAGCAGCCAAGGACAGGGCTCTGGAAACACCATATATTTT. Translated, it gives CASSQGQGSGNTIYF.

The J gene is TRBJ2-3, the V gene TRBV9; 7 bases match TRBD2. Trimming cost V 5 bases and J 0 bases; bases outside gene matches: 6. Germline V CDR1 and CDR2: SGDLS, YYNGEE. The CDR3 is 15 amino acids. This chain's CDR3 is CASRREGLSTDTQYF. The DNA for the CDR3 is TGTGCCAGCAGAAGGGAGGGCCTCAGCACAGATACGCAGTATTTT.

The chain recombines TRBV9 with TRBJ1-2; D is uncertain. The V end was cut by 0 bases, the J end by 2 bases, with 11 bases between. CDR1 is SGDLS and CDR2 is YYNGEE in the germline V gene. The CDR3 is 15 amino acids. The CDR3 reads CASSVGGVLNYGYTF. DNA for the CDR3: TGTGCCAGCAGCGTAGGTGGAGTCTTAAACTATGGCTACACCTTC.

This rearrangement joins TRBV5-4 to TRBJ2-5; TRBD1 might be the D (7 bases). Matching the DNA end better, TRBJ2-7 makes the J call doubtful. Germline lookup yields CDR1 SGHNT and CDR2 YYREEE (reference sequence). The CDR3 has 14 amino acids. CDR3 DNA sequence: TGTGCCAGCAGCATCCGACAGGGCGGGGACGAGCAGTACTTC. This gives the protein CASSIRQGGDEQYF.

The sample holds a few counts of this clone. The chain links TRBV6-1 to TRBJ2-1; tentatively, D is TRBD2 (5 bases). The V gene's germline CDR1 is MNHNS and CDR2 SASEGT. The CDR3 consists of 13 residues. Trimming removed 10 bases at V and 6 bases at J, with 16 bases between. CDR3 sequence: CATTGISPNEQFF. DNA of the CDR3: TGTGCCACCACGGGGATCTCTCCCAATGAGCAGTTCTTC.

This sequence joins TRBV6-5 and TRBJ2-1; 10 nucleotides align to TRBD1. The germline V gene encodes CDR1 MNHEY and CDR2 SVGAGI. V gave up 5 bases and J gave up 5 bases; unmatched junction bases: 6. The CDR3 length is 15 residues. Here the CDR3 reads CASSLDRGYHNEQFF. CDR3 in DNA: TGTGCCAGCAGTCTGGACAGGGGGTATCACAATGAGCAGTTCTTC.

The genes are TRBV4-3 and TRBJ2-7; 9 positions match TRBD1. The CDR3 loop spans 15 amino acids. The trim removed 1 base at V and 2 bases at J, leaving 3 bases unmatched. Germline CDR1 LGHNA, CDR2 YSLEER. The CDR3 sequence: CASSQGQGGAYEQYF. The CDR3 DNA sequence: TGCGCCAGCAGCCAAGGACAGGGGGGCGCCTACGAGCAGTACTTC.

V is TRBV2 and J is TRBJ2-2; D uncertain. V gave up 2 bases and J gave up 5 bases, with 9 bases separating them. CDR1 is SNHLY, CDR2 FYNNEI, per germline. The CDR3 contains 14 residues. CDR3 sequence: CASSEWPSTGELFF. Written as DNA, the CDR3 is TGTGCCAGCAGTGAATGGCCCTCAACCGGGGAGCTGTTTTTT.

The chain uses TRBV6-6 and TRBJ2-1, with TRBD2 matching 14 bases. In germline, CDR1 is MNHNY, CDR2 SVGAGI (reference sequence). The trim removed 4 bases at V and 8 bases at J, leaving 7 bases unmatched. There are 16 residues in the CDR3. CDR3 region: CASSSSGTSGSDEQFF. The CDR3 coding sequence is TGTGCCAGCAGTTCCTCCGGGACTAGCGGGAGTGATGAGCAGTTCTTC.

This chain links TRBV5-1 with TRBJ2-1; tentative D call: TRBD1 (6 bases). Per the germline V gene, CDR1 is SGHRS and CDR2 is YFSETQ. Trimming shortened V by 4 bases and J by 13 bases, and 21 bases separated the two germline ends. The CDR3 is made up of 14 amino acids. The CDR3 is CASSRAETGGNQFF. In DNA, the CDR3 is TGCGCCAGCAGCCGAGCGGAGACAGGCGGAAATCAGTTCTTC.

The count of this clone is one. V is TRBV7-3 and J is TRBJ2-2, with a possible D match to TRBD2 (6 bases). Germline V gives CDR1 SGHTA, CDR2 FQGTGA. With 1 base removed from V and 1 base from J, the gap between germline ends came to 7 bases. This CDR3 has 15 amino acids. The DNA of the CDR3 is TGTGCCAGCAGCTTAAGGGGACTGAACACCGGGGAGCTGTTTTTT. This encodes CASSLRGLNTGELFF.